A single sample is the source of the 8 T cell receptor beta chains below, sequenced in a study of CD4 T cells in relation to SARS-CoV-2 and coronaviruses. Their antigen targets remain unknown. Unexposed donor CD4+ T cells date from 2011-2018, before the COVID-19 pandemic. After roughly ten days of culture, CD4+ T cells were isolated. Using immunoSEQ multiplex PCR, the repertoire was profiled, and TCRdb retains in-frame clones only, with some absent. The data contain under 20,000 clones, approximately 80% of them singletons. Sequenced sample: CD4+ T cells from PBMCs, cultured in vitro. The receptors derive from a human donor in good health.

The chain employs TRBV7-6 and TRBJ2-2; no clear D. V was pared by 0 bases and J by 6 bases, with 14 bases between. The CDR3 has 16 amino acids. The germline gives CDR1 SGHVS, CDR2 FNYEAQ. Written as DNA, the CDR3 is TGTGCCAGCAGCTTAGCGACCCAAGATGTTTCCGGGGAGCTGTTTTTT. It codes for CASSLATQDVSGELFF. The whole variable domain, filled in from reference TRBV7-6 and TRBJ2-2, reads GAGVSQSPRYKVTKRGQDVALRCDPISGHVSLYWYRQALGQGPEFLTYFNYEAQQDKSGLPNDRFSAERPEGSISTLTIQRTEQRDSAMYRCASSLATQDVSGELFFGEGSRLTVL.

The chain employs TRBV2 and TRBJ1-5; tentative D call: TRBD1 (6 bases). The CDR3 runs to 12 residues. Germline V gene lookup returns CDR1 SNHLY and CDR2 FYNNEI. V gave up 6 bases and J gave up 6 bases, with 9 bases separating them. The CDR3 sequence: CASRLGGQPQHF. The CDR3 DNA is TGTGCCAGCAGGCTAGGGGGTCAGCCCCAGCATTTT.

This clone was detected only once. The chain is built from TRBV6-6 and TRBJ1-3, with D possibly being TRBD1 (6 bases). Deletions cut 7 bases from V and 2 bases from J, with 15 bases between. The CDR3 runs to 15 residues. Germline V gene sequence: CDR1 MNHNY, CDR2 SVGAGI (reference sequence). As DNA, the CDR3 is TGTGCCAGCATTGAATCGGGGGGCGCTGGAAACACCATATATTTT. This gives the protein CASIESGGAGNTIYF.

This clone has just one count. CDR3 loop: CASAAGTVRYGYTF. The CDR3 DNA reads TGTGCCAGCGCCGCCGGGACGGTCCGCTATGGCTACACCTTC. The chain employs TRBV28 and TRBJ1-2, with a weak D call TRBD1 (5 bases). V lost 8 bases to trimming and J lost 4 bases, with 17 bases between them. The CDR3 extends over 14 amino acids. Germline V gene lookup returns CDR1 MDHEN and CDR2 SYDVKM.

The rearrangement links TRBV9 to TRBJ2-1, with a tentative D call TRBD1 (6 bases). CDR1 SGDLS and CDR2 YYNGEE come from the germline V gene. The CDR3 runs 15 residues. Trimming took 4 bases from V and 4 from J, leaving 15 bases between them. The CDR3 loop is CASSPTPGQYNEQFF. DNA for the CDR3: TGTGCCAGCAGCCCGACTCCGGGACAATACAATGAGCAGTTCTTC.

V gene TRBV2 combines with J gene TRBJ2-3; 12 bases align to TRBD2. Germline values: CDR1 SNHLY, CDR2 FYNNEI. This CDR3 contains 16 residues. V was clipped by 3 bases and J by 2 bases; unmatched bases: 3. The CDR3 sequence: CASSDPSGRATDTQYF. CDR3 DNA: TGTGCCAGCAGTGACCCTAGCGGGAGGGCCACAGATACGCAGTATTTT.

V usage is TRBV11-2 and J usage is TRBJ2-2; D is possibly TRBD1 (5 bases). This CDR3 comprises 14 residues. Germline V CDR1 and CDR2: SGHAT, FQNNGV. V was cut by 2 bases and J by 8 bases, with 12 bases left in between. Here the CDR3 DNA reads TGTGCCAGCAGCTTATTATCCAGGGAAGGGGAGCTGTTTTTT. It codes for CASSLLSREGELFF.

The genes are TRBV28 and TRBJ1-1, with D uncertain. Trimming took off 5 bases at V and 3 bases at J, with 19 bases between the two ends. Germline CDR1 reads MDHEN; CDR2 reads SYDVKM. This CDR3 region has 16 residues. This chain's CDR3 is CASSPTWGGFDTEAFF. The CDR3 DNA reads as TGTGCCAGCAGTCCGACTTGGGGAGGGTTCGACACTGAAGCTTTCTTT.